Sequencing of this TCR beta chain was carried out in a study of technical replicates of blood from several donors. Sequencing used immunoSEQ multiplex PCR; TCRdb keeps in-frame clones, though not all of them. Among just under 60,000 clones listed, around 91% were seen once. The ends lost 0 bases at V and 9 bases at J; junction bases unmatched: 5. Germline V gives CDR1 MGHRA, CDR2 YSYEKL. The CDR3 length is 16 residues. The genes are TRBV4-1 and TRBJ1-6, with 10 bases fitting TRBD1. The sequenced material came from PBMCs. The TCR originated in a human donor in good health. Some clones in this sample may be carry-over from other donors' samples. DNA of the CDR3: TGCGCCAGCAGCCAAGATGAGACAGGGGGCCCTTCACCCCTCCACTTT. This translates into CASSQDETGGPSPLHF.